A selection of T cell receptor beta chains follows, all from one sample in a study of graft-versus-host responses after intestinal transplantation. No antigen has been assigned to these receptors. This table comes from immunoSEQ multiplex PCR, and its TCRdb copy is limited to in-frame clones, with some not included. The table shows about 99,000 clones, with over 75% occurring only once. Sequenced here: unstimulated CD4+ T cells sorted from spleen or lymph node cells, sampled before intestinal transplant. The receptors come from a human donor who received an intestinal transplant. CDR3s include the opening cysteine and the closing phenylalanine or tryptophan. D genes are given only for firm matches. Some rows mark clone size as missing; the rest say once, few, many or name a class of expanded clone.

d_call: -
v_call: TRBV11-2
clone_size: -
j_call: TRBJ2-5
cdr3_aa: CASSLEEGGETQYF
cdr3_nt: TGTGCCAGCAGCTTAGAGGAGGGTGGGGAGACCCAGTACTTC

d_call: TRBD1
v_call: TRBV11-2
clone_size: -
j_call: TRBJ1-1
cdr3_aa: CASSYEGAGTEAFF
cdr3_nt: TGTGCCAGCAGCTACGAGGGGGCGGGCACTGAAGCTTTCTTT

d_call: TRBD1
v_call: TRBV7-3
clone_size: -
j_call: TRBJ2-6
cdr3_aa: CASSPVQGVRSGANVLTF
cdr3_nt: TGTGCCAGCAGCCCCGTCCAGGGGGTGCGCTCTGGGGCCAACGTCCTGACTTTC

d_call: TRBD2
v_call: TRBV5-1
clone_size: -
j_call: TRBJ2-3
cdr3_aa: CASSPGLAGSADTQYF
cdr3_nt: TGCGCCAGCAGCCCGGGGCTAGCGGGGAGCGCAGATACGCAGTATTTT

d_call: -
v_call: TRBV19
clone_size: -
j_call: TRBJ1-5
cdr3_aa: CASSLLDTSISPQHF
cdr3_nt: TGTGCCAGTAGTCTTCTCGACACCTCAATCAGCCCCCAGCATTTT

d_call: TRBD2
v_call: TRBV5-1
clone_size: -
j_call: TRBJ2-4
cdr3_aa: CASSWGLAGGPLAKNIQYF
cdr3_nt: TGCGCCAGCAGCTGGGGACTAGCGGGAGGGCCTCTAGCCAAAAACATTCAGTACTTC

d_call: TRBD1
v_call: TRBV5-4
clone_size: -
j_call: TRBJ2-7
cdr3_aa: CASSSYRGEQYF
cdr3_nt: TGTGCCAGCAGCTCCTACAGGGGCGAGCAGTACTTC

d_call: -
v_call: TRBV9
clone_size: -
j_call: TRBJ1-1
cdr3_aa: CASSVISRNTEAFF
cdr3_nt: TGTGCCAGCAGCGTAATATCGCGGAACACTGAAGCTTTCTTT

d_call: -
v_call: TRBV19
clone_size: -
j_call: TRBJ2-7
cdr3_aa: CASSPSAGRISYEQYF
cdr3_nt: TGTGCCAGTAGCCCCTCGGCCGGCAGGATCTCCTACGAGCAGTACTTC

d_call: -
v_call: TRBV10-2
clone_size: few
j_call: TRBJ1-3
cdr3_aa: CASSPSQGISGNTIYF
cdr3_nt: TGCGCCAGCAGTCCCTCTCAGGGGATCTCTGGAAACACCATATATTTT

d_call: -
v_call: TRBV6-5
clone_size: once
j_call: TRBJ1-2
cdr3_aa: CASSYQQNHYGYTF
cdr3_nt: TGTGCCAGCAGTTACCAGCAGAACCATTATGGCTACACCTTC

d_call: TRBD1
v_call: TRBV6-6
clone_size: -
j_call: TRBJ1-5
cdr3_aa: CASSYSRGPPNQPQHF
cdr3_nt: TGTGCCAGCAGTTACTCGAGGGGGCCCCCCAATCAGCCCCAGCATTTT

d_call: TRBD2
v_call: TRBV9
clone_size: -
j_call: TRBJ2-3
cdr3_aa: CASSVGRLAGDFDTQYF
cdr3_nt: TGTGCCAGCAGCGTGGGGAGACTAGCGGGGGATTTCGATACGCAGTATTTT

d_call: TRBD1
v_call: TRBV10-3
clone_size: few
j_call: TRBJ1-1
cdr3_aa: CAITTGVENTEAFF
cdr3_nt: TGTGCCATCACAACAGGGGTGGAGAACACTGAAGCTTTCTTT

d_call: TRBD2
v_call: TRBV6-5
clone_size: -
j_call: TRBJ2-1
cdr3_aa: CASSYLAGVDEQFF
cdr3_nt: TGTGCCAGCAGTTACCTAGCGGGTGTGGATGAGCAGTTCTTC

d_call: TRBD2
v_call: TRBV28
clone_size: once
j_call: TRBJ2-1
cdr3_aa: CASSLGDLGSGSYEQFF
cdr3_nt: TGTGCCAGCAGTTTAGGAGATTTAGGTAGCGGGAGCTATGAGCAGTTCTTC

d_call: TRBD1
v_call: TRBV7-6
clone_size: -
j_call: TRBJ1-3
cdr3_aa: CASSLLATGQVGPSGNTIYF
cdr3_nt: TGTGCCAGCAGCTTATTAGCAACCGGACAGGTTGGACCGTCTGGAAACACCATATATTTT

d_call: -
v_call: TRBV7-9
clone_size: once
j_call: TRBJ1-3
cdr3_aa: CASTSQFSSGNTIYF
cdr3_nt: TGTGCCAGCACCTCACAGTTTTCTTCTGGAAACACCATATATTTT

d_call: -
v_call: TRBV5-1
clone_size: -
j_call: TRBJ2-7
cdr3_aa: CASSLAEAVEQYF
cdr3_nt: TGCGCCAGCAGCTTGGCGGAGGCAGTCGAGCAGTACTTC

d_call: -
v_call: TRBV6-1
clone_size: -
j_call: TRBJ1-1
cdr3_aa: CASSLRTGNTEAFF
cdr3_nt: TGTGCCAGCAGCCTCCGGACGGGGAACACTGAAGCTTTCTTT

d_call: TRBD1
v_call: TRBV9
clone_size: -
j_call: TRBJ1-2
cdr3_aa: CASRSGDRGYGYTF
cdr3_nt: TGTGCCAGCCGGTCGGGGGACAGAGGCTATGGCTACACCTTC

d_call: -
v_call: TRBV30
clone_size: once
j_call: TRBJ2-2
cdr3_aa: CALDRANTGELFF
cdr3_nt: TGTGCCCTGGACCGGGCCAACACCGGGGAGCTGTTTTTT

d_call: TRBD1
v_call: TRBV6-5
clone_size: once
j_call: TRBJ1-4
cdr3_aa: CASSYSPDRVVEKLFF
cdr3_nt: TGTGCCAGCAGTTACTCCCCGGACAGGGTTGTTGAAAAACTGTTTTTT

d_call: TRBD1
v_call: TRBV30
clone_size: -
j_call: TRBJ2-7
cdr3_aa: CAGDPGQGASNEQYF
cdr3_nt: TGTGCCGGGGATCCGGGACAGGGGGCGTCCAACGAGCAGTACTTC

d_call: TRBD1
v_call: TRBV7-2
clone_size: few
j_call: TRBJ1-2
cdr3_aa: CASSWTGELNYGYTF
cdr3_nt: TGTGCCAGCAGCTGGACAGGAGAGCTTAACTATGGCTACACCTTC

d_call: TRBD2
v_call: TRBV6-5
clone_size: -
j_call: TRBJ2-7
cdr3_aa: CASSLSGNSYEQYF
cdr3_nt: TGTGCCAGCAGTCTTAGCGGGAACTCCTACGAGCAGTACTTC

d_call: -
v_call: TRBV2
clone_size: -
j_call: TRBJ2-5
cdr3_aa: CASSESNAGWSIGETQYF
cdr3_nt: TGTGCCAGCAGTGAATCTAACGCCGGGTGGTCAATTGGGGAGACCCAGTACTTC